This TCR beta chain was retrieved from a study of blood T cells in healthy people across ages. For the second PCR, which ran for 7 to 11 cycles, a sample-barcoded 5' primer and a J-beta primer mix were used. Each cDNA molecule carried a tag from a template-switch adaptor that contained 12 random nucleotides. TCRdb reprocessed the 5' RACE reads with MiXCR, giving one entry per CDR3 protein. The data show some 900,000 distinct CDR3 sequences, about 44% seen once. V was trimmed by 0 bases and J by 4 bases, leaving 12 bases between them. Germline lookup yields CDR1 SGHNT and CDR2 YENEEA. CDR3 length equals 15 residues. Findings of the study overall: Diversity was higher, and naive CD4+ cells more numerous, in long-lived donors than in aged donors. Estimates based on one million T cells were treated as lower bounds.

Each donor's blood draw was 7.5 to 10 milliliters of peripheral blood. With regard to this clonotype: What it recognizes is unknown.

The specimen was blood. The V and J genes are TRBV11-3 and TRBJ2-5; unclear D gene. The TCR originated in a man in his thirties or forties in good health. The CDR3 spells CASSLELDLGETQYF. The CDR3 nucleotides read TGTGCCAGCAGCTTAGAGCTTGACCTAGGAGAGACCCAGTACTTC.